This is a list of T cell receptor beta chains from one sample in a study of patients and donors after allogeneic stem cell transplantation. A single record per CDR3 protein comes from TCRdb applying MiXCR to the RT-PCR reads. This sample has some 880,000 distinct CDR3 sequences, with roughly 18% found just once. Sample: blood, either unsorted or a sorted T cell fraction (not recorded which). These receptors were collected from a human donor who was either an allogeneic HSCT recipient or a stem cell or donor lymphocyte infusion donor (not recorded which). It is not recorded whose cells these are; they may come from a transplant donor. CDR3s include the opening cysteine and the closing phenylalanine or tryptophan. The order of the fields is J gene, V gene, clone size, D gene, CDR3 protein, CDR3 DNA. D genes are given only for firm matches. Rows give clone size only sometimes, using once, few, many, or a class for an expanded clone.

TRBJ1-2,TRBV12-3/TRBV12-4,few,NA,CASSLKRSYTF,TGTGCCAGCAGTCTGAAGAGGAGCTACACCTTC
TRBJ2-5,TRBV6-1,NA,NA,CAADREALYQETQYF,TGTGCCGCGGACAGAGAGGCGCTGTACCAAGAGACCCAGTACTTC
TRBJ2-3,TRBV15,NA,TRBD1,CATSRTRQGGTDTQYF,TGTGCCACCAGCAGAACTAGACAGGGAGGCACAGATACGCAGTATTTT
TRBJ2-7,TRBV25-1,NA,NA,CASSQRDTAYEQYF,TGTGCCAGCAGTCAGCGGGACACCGCCTACGAGCAGTACTTC
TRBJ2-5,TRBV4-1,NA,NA,CASSQGTASQETQYF,TGCGCCAGCAGCCAAGGCACAGCAAGCCAAGAGACCCAGTACTTC
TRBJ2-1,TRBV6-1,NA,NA,CASRGRGPSSYNEQFF,TGTGCCAGCAGGGGGAGAGGGCCCAGCTCCTACAATGAGCAGTTCTTC
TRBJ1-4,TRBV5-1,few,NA,CASSLAGGDNEKLFF,TGCGCCAGCAGCTTGGCCGGGGGTGATAATGAAAAACTGTTTTTT
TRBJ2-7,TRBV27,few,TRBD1,CASSLSGTGHYEQYF,TGTGCCAGCAGCCTATCCGGGACAGGACATTACGAGCAGTACTTC
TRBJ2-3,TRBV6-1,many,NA,CASSLSQDGDTQYF,TGTGCCAGCAGTCTATCTCAGGATGGAGATACGCAGTATTTT
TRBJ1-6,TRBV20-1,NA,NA,CSARTGTENSPLHF,TGCAGTGCTAGGACCGGGACGGAGAATTCACCCCTCCACTTT
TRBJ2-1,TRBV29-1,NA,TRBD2,CSVASGNEQFF,TGCAGCGTTGCTAGCGGGAATGAGCAGTTCTTC
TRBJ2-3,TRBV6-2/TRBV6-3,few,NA,CASIDTTGGTDTQYF,TGTGCCAGCATTGACACAACCGGTGGCACAGATACGCAGTATTTT
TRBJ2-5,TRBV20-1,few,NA,CSARTTRQETQYF,TGCAGTGCTAGAACGACTAGGCAAGAGACCCAGTACTTC
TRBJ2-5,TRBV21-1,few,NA,CASKGAAQETQYF,TGTGCCAGCAAAGGAGCCGCCCAAGAGACCCAGTACTTC
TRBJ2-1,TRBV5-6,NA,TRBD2,CASSSRLAHYNEQFF,TGTGCCAGCAGCTCGCGACTAGCTCACTACAATGAGCAGTTCTTC
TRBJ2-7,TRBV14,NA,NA,CASSPRIDYEQYF,TGTGCCAGCAGCCCTCGCATAGATTACGAGCAGTACTTC
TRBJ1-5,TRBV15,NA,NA,CATSRVGDTGNQPQHF,TGTGCCACCAGCAGAGTCGGGGATACGGGCAATCAGCCCCAGCATTTT
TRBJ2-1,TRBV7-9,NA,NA,CAGVPGTNEQFF,TGTGCGGGGGTGCCAGGGACCAATGAGCAGTTCTTC
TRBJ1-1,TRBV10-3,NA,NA,CASNMRDRTEAFF,TGTGCCTCCAACATGAGGGACCGCACTGAAGCTTTCTTT
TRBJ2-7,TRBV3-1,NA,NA,CASTLKGGYEQYF,TGTGCCAGCACCCTAAAAGGTGGCTACGAGCAGTACTTC
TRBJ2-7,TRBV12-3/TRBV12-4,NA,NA,CASSLDLRQPLNEQYF,TGTGCCAGCAGTTTAGATTTAAGACAGCCTCTGAACGAGCAGTACTTC
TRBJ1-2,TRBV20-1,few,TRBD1,CSALGQSSGGFYGYTF,TGCAGTGCCCTCGGCCAATCGTCAGGGGGGTTCTATGGCTACACCTTC
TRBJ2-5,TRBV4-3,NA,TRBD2,CASSQEVSGGTQYF,TGCGCCAGCAGCCAAGAGGTCAGCGGGGGTACCCAGTACTTC
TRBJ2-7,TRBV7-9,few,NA,CASSLLGVTATYEQYF,TGTGCCAGCAGCTTATTGGGGGTCACAGCCACCTACGAGCAGTACTTC
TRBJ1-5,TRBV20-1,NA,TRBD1,CSAAVGTGEGQPQHF,TGCAGTGCCGCTGTTGGGACAGGGGAAGGACAGCCCCAGCATTTT
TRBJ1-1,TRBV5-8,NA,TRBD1,CASSLAVWTGEAFF,TGTGCCAGCAGCTTGGCCGTTTGGACAGGAGAAGCTTTCTTT
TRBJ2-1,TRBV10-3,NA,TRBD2,CAISGGTSGPNSYNEQFF,TGTGCCATCAGTGGAGGGACTAGCGGGCCTAACTCCTACAATGAGCAGTTCTTC
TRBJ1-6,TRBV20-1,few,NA,CSAFDRPKGTPLHF,TGCAGTGCTTTTGACAGGCCAAAGGGGACACCCCTCCACTTT
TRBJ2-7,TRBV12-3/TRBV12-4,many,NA,CASALYRQKPYEQYF,TGTGCCAGCGCCCTTTATCGACAGAAACCCTACGAGCAGTACTTC
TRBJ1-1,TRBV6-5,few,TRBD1,CASRDRGEAFF,TGTGCCAGCAGGGACAGGGGGGAAGCTTTCTTT
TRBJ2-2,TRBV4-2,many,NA,CASSQEGRGNTGELFF,TGTGCCAGCAGCCAAGAAGGCAGGGGGAACACCGGGGAGCTGTTTTTT
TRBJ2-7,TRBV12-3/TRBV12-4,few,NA,CASSLALQLEQYF,TGTGCCAGCAGTTTAGCGCTTCAGTTAGAGCAGTACTTC
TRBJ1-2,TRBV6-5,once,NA,CASSYGGDESRYGYTF,TGTGCCAGCAGTTACGGGGGGGATGAGTCCCGCTATGGCTACACCTTC
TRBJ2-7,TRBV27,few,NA,CASSPGDTYEQYF,TGTGCCAGCAGTCCCGGGGATACCTACGAGCAGTACTTC
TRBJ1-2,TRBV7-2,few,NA,CASSSDRHGYYGYTF,TGTGCCAGCAGCTCAGATAGACACGGCTACTATGGCTACACCTTC
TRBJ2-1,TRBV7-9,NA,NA,CASSLARESYNEQFF,TGTGCCAGCAGCTTAGCACGGGAGTCCTACAATGAGCAGTTCTTC
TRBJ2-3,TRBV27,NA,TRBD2,CASSPLTSGIVDTQYF,TGTGCCAGCAGTCCCCTGACTAGCGGGATAGTAGATACGCAGTATTTT
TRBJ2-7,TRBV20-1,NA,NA,CSASGDLSYEQYF,TGCAGTGCTAGCGGGGACTTATCCTACGAGCAGTACTTC
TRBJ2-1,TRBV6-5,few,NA,CASSYSRGMVDNEQFF,TGTGCCAGCAGTTACAGTAGGGGCATGGTCGACAATGAGCAGTTCTTC
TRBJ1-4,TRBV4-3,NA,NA,CASSHAPGLLNEKLFF,TGCGCCAGCAGCCACGCTCCGGGACTCCTTAATGAAAAACTGTTTTTT
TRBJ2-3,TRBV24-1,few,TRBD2,CATSDTLAGADTQYF,TGTGCCACCAGTGACACCCTAGCGGGAGCCGATACGCAGTATTTT
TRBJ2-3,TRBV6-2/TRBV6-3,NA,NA,CASSTNLGRSGADTQYF,TGTGCCAGCAGCACCAACCTCGGGAGATCTGGGGCAGATACGCAGTATTTT
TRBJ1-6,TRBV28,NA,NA,CASSFSFRGNSPLHF,TGTGCCAGCAGTTTTTCATTCAGGGGCAATTCACCCCTCCACTTT
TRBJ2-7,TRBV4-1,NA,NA,CASSSIKSDYEQYF,TGCGCCAGCAGCAGTATCAAGTCGGACTACGAGCAGTACTTC
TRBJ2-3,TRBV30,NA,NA,CAWSRPPPDTQYF,TGTGCCTGGAGTCGACCACCTCCGGATACGCAGTATTTT
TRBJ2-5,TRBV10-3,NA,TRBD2,CAISEVSGGQTQYF,TGTGCCATCAGTGAGGTTAGCGGGGGTCAGACCCAGTACTTC
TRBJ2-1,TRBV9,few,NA,CASSVSPRSYNEQFF,TGTGCCAGCAGCGTAAGTCCTAGATCCTACAATGAGCAGTTCTTC
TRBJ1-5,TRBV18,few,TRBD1,CASSPRQGGEKDQPQHF,TGTGCCAGCTCACCCCGACAGGGAGGGGAAAAGGATCAGCCCCAGCATTTT
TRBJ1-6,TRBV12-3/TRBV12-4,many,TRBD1,CASSPQDRANSPLHF,TGTGCCAGCAGTCCCCAGGACAGGGCTAATTCACCCCTCCACTTT
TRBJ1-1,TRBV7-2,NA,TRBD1,CASSGQGAVNTEAFF,TGTGCCAGCAGCGGGCAGGGGGCGGTGAACACTGAAGCTTTCTTT
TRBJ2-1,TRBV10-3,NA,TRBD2,CAISEQGSGRRYNEQFF,TGTGCCATCAGTGAACAGGGAAGCGGGAGGCGCTACAATGAGCAGTTCTTC
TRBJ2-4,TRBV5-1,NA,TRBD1,CASSYPRQGANIQYF,TGCGCCAGCAGCTACCCCCGACAGGGGGCGAACATTCAGTACTTC
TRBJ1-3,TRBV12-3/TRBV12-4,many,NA,CASSPSGGSGNTIYF,TGTGCCAGCAGCCCGAGCGGGGGCTCTGGAAACACCATATATTTT
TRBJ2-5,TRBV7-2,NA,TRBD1,CASSLGDRAYETQYF,TGTGCCAGCAGCTTAGGGGACAGGGCGTACGAGACCCAGTACTTC
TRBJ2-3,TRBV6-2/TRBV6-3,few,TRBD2,CASGLAGGPSDTQYF,TGTGCCAGCGGACTAGCGGGAGGGCCTTCAGATACGCAGTATTTT
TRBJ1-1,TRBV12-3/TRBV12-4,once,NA,CASSLDARGTEAFF,TGTGCCAGCAGTTTAGACGCCCGGGGCACTGAAGCTTTCTTT
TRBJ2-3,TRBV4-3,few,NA,CASSQEGRSWADTQYF,TGCGCCAGCAGCCAAGAGGGACGGAGTTGGGCAGATACGCAGTATTTT
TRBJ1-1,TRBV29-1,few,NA,CSVAQSSTEAFF,TGCAGCGTTGCACAGTCGAGCACTGAAGCTTTCTTT
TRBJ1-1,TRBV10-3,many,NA,CAISDNRNTEAFF,TGTGCCATCAGTGATAACAGGAACACTGAAGCTTTCTTT